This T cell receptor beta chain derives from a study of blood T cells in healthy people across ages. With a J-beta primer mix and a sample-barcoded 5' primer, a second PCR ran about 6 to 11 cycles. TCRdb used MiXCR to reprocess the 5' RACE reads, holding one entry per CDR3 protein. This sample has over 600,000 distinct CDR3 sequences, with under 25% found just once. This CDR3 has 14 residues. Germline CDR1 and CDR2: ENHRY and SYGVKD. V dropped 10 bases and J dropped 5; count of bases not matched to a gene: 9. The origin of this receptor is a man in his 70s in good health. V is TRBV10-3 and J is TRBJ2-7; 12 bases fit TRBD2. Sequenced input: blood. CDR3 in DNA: TGTGCCAGCGCCCGACTAGCGGGAGACGACGAGCAGTACTTC. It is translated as CASARLAGDDEQYF.